This TCR beta chain was documented in a study of shared clonotypes between healthy human individuals. Turning to the study itself: The donor pool was made up of two women and a few men aged 18 to 49. Study observations and caveats: When naive CD4 clonotypes were compared across a handful of donors, 4% to 6.5% were shared. Among the subsets, naive ones generally showed larger estimated richness than memory ones.

Method: immunoSEQ multiplex PCR; TCRdb's copy keeps in-frame clones and lacks some. The repertoire has some 650,000 clones, approximately 97% of them found once; the top ten carry 0.055% to 0.07%. Looked up from germline, CDR1 is MNHEY and CDR2 is SMNVEV (reference sequence). The CDR3 covers 15 residues. Trimming removed 2 bases at V and 4 bases at J, with 14 bases between. As regards this clone: Its target is unknown.

Sequences were obtained from naive CD4+ T cells sorted from blood. Stated subset: CD45RA+ positively selected. The receptor was derived from a woman aged 25 to 45 in good health. V usage is TRBV27 and J usage is TRBJ1-1; TRBD1 is a possible D gene (5 bases). As DNA, the CDR3 is TGTGCCAGCAGTTTAGTAGGGACCAAAGGCACTGAAGCTTTCTTT. It yields the protein CASSLVGTKGTEAFF.